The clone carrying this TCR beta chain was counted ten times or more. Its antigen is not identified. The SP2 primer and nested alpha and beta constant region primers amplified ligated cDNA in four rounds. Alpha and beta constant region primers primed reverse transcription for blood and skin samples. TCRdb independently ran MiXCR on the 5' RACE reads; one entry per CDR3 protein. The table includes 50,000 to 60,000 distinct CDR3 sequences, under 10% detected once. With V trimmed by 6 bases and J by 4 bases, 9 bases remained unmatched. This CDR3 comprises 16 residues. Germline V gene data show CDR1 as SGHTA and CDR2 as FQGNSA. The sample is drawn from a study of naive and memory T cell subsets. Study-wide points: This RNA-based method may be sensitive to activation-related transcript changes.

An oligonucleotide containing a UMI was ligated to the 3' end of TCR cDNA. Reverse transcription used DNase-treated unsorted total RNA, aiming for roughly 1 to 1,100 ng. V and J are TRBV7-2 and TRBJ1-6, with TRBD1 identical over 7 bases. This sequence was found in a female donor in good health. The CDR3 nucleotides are TGTGCCAGCAGGTATGACAGGGACGGATATAATTCACCCCTCCACTTT. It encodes CASRYDRDGYNSPLHF.